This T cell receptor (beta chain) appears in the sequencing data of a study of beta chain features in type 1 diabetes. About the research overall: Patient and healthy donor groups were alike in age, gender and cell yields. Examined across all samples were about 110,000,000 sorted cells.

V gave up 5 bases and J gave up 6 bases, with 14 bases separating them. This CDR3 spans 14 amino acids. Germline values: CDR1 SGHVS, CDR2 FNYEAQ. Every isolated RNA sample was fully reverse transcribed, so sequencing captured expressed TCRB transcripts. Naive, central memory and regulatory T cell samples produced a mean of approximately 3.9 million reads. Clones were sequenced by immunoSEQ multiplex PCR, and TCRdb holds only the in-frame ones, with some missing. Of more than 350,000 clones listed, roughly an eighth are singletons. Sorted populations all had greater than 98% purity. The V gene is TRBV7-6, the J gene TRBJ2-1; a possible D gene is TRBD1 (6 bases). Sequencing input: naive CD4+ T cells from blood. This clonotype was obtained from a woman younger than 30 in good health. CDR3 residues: CASSKQGPFNEQFF. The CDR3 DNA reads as TGTGCCAGCAGCAAACAGGGACCCTTCAATGAGCAGTTCTTC.